The sequence of this TCR beta chain was determined in a study of Graves' ophthalmopathy and Graves' hyperthyroidism. In this sample, this clonotype turned up many times. Its cognate antigen is unknown. Findings and caveats of the study: Most thyroid clonotypes expanded beyond 0.001 frequency were also found in blood.

RNA served as the template for amplifying TCR beta CDR3 regions. A first-round RT-PCR used HTBI primers, followed by a second-round multiplex PCR. A single record per CDR3 protein comes from TCRdb applying MiXCR to the multiplex PCR reads. The table shows some 1.1 million distinct CDR3 sequences, with less than 45% occurring only once. The study excluded patients with other autoimmune diseases, uncontrolled infections, pregnancy or lactation. Establishment of the diagnosis relied upon clinical symptoms, serum thyroxine, TRAb, thyroid ultrasound and orbital computed tomography. The CDR3 length is 20 residues. V dropped 2 bases and J dropped 1; count of bases not matched to a gene: 10. CDR1 is SEHNR, CDR2 FQNEAQ, per germline (reference sequence).

The chain uses TRBV7-9 and TRBJ2-6, with 11 nucleotides matching TRBD1. The receptor's source is an adult man with Graves' hyperthyroidism. Sequenced sample: peripheral blood or thyroid tissue (not recorded which). CDR3 protein: CASSLPKSGQGASGANVLTF. The CDR3 nucleotides read TGTGCCAGCAGCTTACCAAAGAGTGGACAGGGGGCGTCTGGGGCCAACGTCCTGACTTTC.